The 7 T cell receptor beta chains in this list originate from one sample, sequenced in a study of cytomegalovirus exposure and HLA in healthy donors. Amplification used 60 Vbeta primers and 13 Jbeta primers. The assay was immunoSEQ multiplex PCR, and TCRdb's table has in-frame clones only and misses some. The data hold 190,000 or so clones, with approximately 78% observed a single time. Sequenced material: PBMCs. These receptors all stem from a woman aged 50 to 65 in good health and CMV-seropositive.

This chain links TRBV7-2 with TRBJ2-7; maybe TRBD2 (6 bases). This CDR3 has 14 amino acids. Trimming took 1 base from V and 3 from J, leaving 10 bases between them. CDR1 is SGHTA and CDR2 is FQGNSA in the germline V gene. The CDR3 bases are TGTGCCAGCAGCTTAGAAGGGAGGCTCTACGAGCAGTACTTC. This sequence encodes CASSLEGRLYEQYF.

This chain links TRBV27 with TRBJ2-7; D is ambiguous. In germline, CDR1 is MNHEY, CDR2 SMNVEV (reference sequence). The CDR3 runs 17 residues. Trimming took off 1 base at V and 2 bases at J, with 18 bases between the two ends. CDR3 in amino acids: CASSLFSLDRVAYEQYF. The CDR3, as DNA: TGTGCCAGCAGTTTATTTTCGCTCGATCGGGTAGCCTACGAGCAGTACTTC.

J is TRBJ1-3 and V is TRBV6-6; D uncertain. The CDR3 is 15 residues long. V gave up 2 bases and J gave up 1 base, with 9 bases separating them. CDR1 is MNHNY and CDR2 is SVGAGI in the germline V gene (reference sequence). CDR3: CASSYITESGNTIYF. CDR3 nucleotides: TGTGCCAGCAGTTACATCACAGAGTCTGGAAACACCATATATTTT.

The V call is TRBV28, the J call TRBJ1-1, with D tentatively TRBD1 (6 bases). Per the germline V gene, CDR1 is MDHEN and CDR2 is SYDVKM. V dropped 3 bases and J dropped 7 bases, with 15 bases sitting between them. The CDR3 contains 14 residues. This CDR3 is CASSFQGKIGEAFF. The CDR3, as DNA: TGTGCCAGCAGTTTTCAGGGGAAAATCGGTGAAGCTTTCTTT.

A word on this clone: This sample also contains other DNA sequences that code for the same CDR3. This rearrangement joins TRBV18 to TRBJ2-5; TRBD2 matches 8 bases. CDR1 is KGHSH and CDR2 is LQKENI in the germline V gene. V dropped 3 bases and J dropped 1; count of bases not matched to a gene: 4. The CDR3 length is 15 residues. CDR3 protein: CASSPRSGGQETQYF. The DNA for the CDR3 is TGTGCCAGCTCACCCCGGAGCGGGGGCCAAGAGACCCAGTACTTC.

This clone was found many times. The rearrangement links TRBV6-4 to TRBJ2-1; 10 bases match TRBD2. Per germline, CDR1 MRHNA and CDR2 SNTAGT. V was clipped by 2 bases and J by 7 bases; unmatched bases: 5. This CDR3 is 15 amino acids long. CDR3 nucleotide sequence: TGTGCCAGCAGTGACGCGGTAGCGGGGGGTAATGAGCAGTTCTTC. The encoded protein is CASSDAVAGGNEQFF.

J is TRBJ1-1 and V is TRBV5-5, with D perhaps TRBD1 (6 bases). The CDR3 sequence is 15 residues long. The V gene's germline CDR1 is SGHKS and CDR2 YYEKEE (reference sequence). V gave up 1 base and J gave up 4 bases, with 14 bases separating them. As DNA, the CDR3 is TGTGCCAGCAGCTTGTGGGACACCGGAGGCACTGAAGCTTTCTTT. It translates to CASSLWDTGGTEAFF. Full variable domain (remainder filled in from reference TRBV5-5 and TRBJ1-1): DAGVTQSPTHLIKTRGQQVTLRCSPISGHKSVSWYQQVLGQGPQFIFQYYEKEERGRGNFPDRFSARQFPNYSSELNVNALLLGDSALYLCASSLWDTGGTEAFFGQGTRLTVV.